This TCR beta chain derives from a study of shared clonotypes between healthy human individuals. Concerning this clone itself: Its antigen is unidentified.

Naive CD8 cells lacked CD45RO and underwent positive selection for CCR7, leaving out terminally differentiated effector memory CD45RA+ cells. The study drew its donors from healthy HIV-negative adults without recent acute infections or vaccinations. Only Caucasian adults living in Nashville, Tennessee made up the donor group. Generated by immunoSEQ multiplex PCR, the TCRdb table keeps only in-frame clones and is missing some. The sample contains over 750,000 clones, approximately 97% of which appear only once. CDR3 length equals 15 residues. Germline-derived CDR1 and CDR2 are SGDLS and YYNGEE. V shed 0 bases and J shed 0 bases, with 9 bases lying between them. Study-level results: Only blood was sampled, and tissue TCR repertoires likely differ from blood ones. For sorted subsets, rarefaction showed incomplete sequencing despite large depth.

The chain carries TRBV9 and TRBJ1-2; unclear D gene. The source material was naive CD8+ T cells sorted from blood. This clonotype was obtained from a man younger than 40 in good health. The CDR3 sequence is CASSVEPESNYGYTF. CDR3 DNA sequence: TGTGCCAGCAGCGTAGAGCCAGAATCTAACTATGGCTACACCTTC. Combining the CDR3 with reference TRBV9 and TRBJ1-2 gives the whole variable domain DSGVTQTPKHLITATGQRVTLRCSPRSGDLSVYWYQQSLDQGLQFLIQYYNGEERAKGNILERFSAQQFPDLHSELNLSSLELGDSALYFCASSVEPESNYGYTFGSGTRLTVV.